This T cell receptor (beta chain) was profiled in a study of control samples from healthy donors and cancer patients. Data came from immunoSEQ multiplex PCR; TCRdb stores just in-frame clones and leaves some out. Of around 78,000 clones in the sample, roughly 93% were seen once. From germline, CDR1 is SNHLY and CDR2 FYNNEI. This CDR3 spans 16 amino acids. Trimming left V 8 bases short and J 5 bases short, with 21 bases between. The receptor was derived from a woman under 30 in good health. The specimen was blood. V gene TRBV2 combines with J gene TRBJ2-2; no definite D call. The CDR3 coding sequence is TGTGCCAGCCGATCAGCCGAGCTCGCCAAGACCGGGGAGCTGTTTTTT. This translates into CASRSAELAKTGELFF.